This passage covers 25 T cell receptor beta chains from one sample sequenced in a study of T cell responses to AZD1222 COVID-19 vaccine. Using immunoSEQ multiplex PCR, the repertoire was profiled, and TCRdb retains in-frame clones only, with some absent. Here the sample spans 150,000 or so clones, just over 90% being singletons. Specimen: peripheral blood, collected 28 days after the second AZD1222 dose. These receptors came from an adult who received the AZD1222 COVID-19 vaccine.

CDR3 nucleotides: TGTGCCAGCAGCCCACAGCTGTATACCGGGGAGCTGTTTTTT. It codes for CASSPQLYTGELFF. V usage is TRBV5-6 and J usage is TRBJ2-2; D ambiguous. In germline, CDR1 is SGHDT, CDR2 YYEEEE. Trimming removed 4 bases at V and 5 bases at J, with 12 bases between. CDR3 length: 14 amino acids.

The chain joins TRBV4-1 to TRBJ1-4; TRBD1 matches 7 bases. Germline CDR1 reads MGHRA; CDR2 reads YSYEKL. V gave up 3 bases and J gave up 4 bases; unmatched junction bases: 8. The CDR3 covers 16 residues. CDR3 residues: CASSQGKGQDNEKLFF. CDR3 DNA: TGCGCCAGCAGCCAGGGAAAAGGACAGGATAATGAAAAACTGTTTTTT.

The V call is TRBV27, the J call TRBJ2-7; 7 positions agree with TRBD2. Germline V gene sequence: CDR1 MNHEY, CDR2 SMNVEV (reference sequence). CDR3 length: 13 residues. J was trimmed by 6 bases and V by 2 bases; bases with no gene match: 4. The CDR3 protein is CASSLAPSGEQYF. The CDR3 bases are TGTGCCAGCAGTTTAGCACCTAGCGGCGAGCAGTACTTC.

This clone has just one count. This chain connects TRBV5-4 to TRBJ1-4; TRBD1 matches 8 bases. After removal of 4 bases from V and 8 bases from J, the junction contained 10 bases not matched to a gene. CDR3 length: 15 amino acids. The germline CDR1 and CDR2 sequences are SGHNT and YYREEE (reference sequence). Written as DNA, the CDR3 is TGTGCCAGCAGCCTCGGACAGGGCGGGGGGGAAAAACTGTTTTTT. Translating it yields CASSLGQGGGEKLFF.

The V and J genes are TRBV25-1 and TRBJ1-1; tentatively, D is TRBD1 (6 bases). Trimming removed 7 bases at V and 4 bases at J, with 19 bases between. The CDR3 is made up of 15 amino acids. Germline CDR1 reads MGHDK; CDR2 reads SYGVNS. CDR3 amino acids: CASNRDNTISTEAFF. CDR3 DNA sequence: TGTGCCAGCAACCGGGACAACACGATATCCACTGAAGCTTTCTTT.

This clone is a singleton in its sample. The V and J genes are TRBV24-1 and TRBJ1-6, with TRBD1 as a possible D gene (6 bases). CDR3 length: 14 amino acids. Per germline, CDR1 KGHDR and CDR2 SFDVKD. Trimming left V 7 bases short and J 6 bases short, with 12 bases between. The CDR3: CATSLGQSNSPLHF. The CDR3 bases are TGTGCCACCAGCCTCGGACAGAGTAATTCACCCCTCCACTTT.

The chain has TRBV3-1 (or the pseudogene TRBV3-2) and TRBJ2-5; 8 bases agree with TRBD2. This CDR3 is built from 15 residues. The ends lost 3 bases at V and 2 bases at J; junction bases unmatched: 5. Germline V gene data show CDR1 as LGHDT and CDR2 as YNNKEL (reference sequence). The CDR3 DNA is TGTGCCAGCAGCCAGTTGGCGGGGGGACAAGAGACCCAGTACTTC. Its protein product is CASSQLAGGQETQYF.

The chain couples TRBV7-9 to TRBJ2-5; 9 bases match TRBD2. CDR3 length: 16 residues. The V gene's germline CDR1 is SEHNR and CDR2 FQNEAQ (reference sequence). The trim removed 3 bases at V and 5 bases at J, leaving 10 bases unmatched. CDR3 loop: CASSFGTSFDRETQYF. CDR3 nucleotides: TGTGCCAGCAGCTTCGGGACTAGCTTTGATCGGGAGACCCAGTACTTC.

The chain uses TRBV19 and TRBJ1-4, with 10 bases identical to TRBD1. Germline lookup yields CDR1 LNHDA and CDR2 SQIVND (reference sequence). V shed 3 bases, J shed 7 bases, and the junction held 14 bases outside the gene matches. This CDR3 spans 18 amino acids. The CDR3 sequence: CASSIKSSRDRGSEKLFF. CDR3 coding DNA: TGTGCCAGTAGTATTAAGTCGAGCCGGGACAGGGGAAGTGAAAAACTGTTTTTT.

This clone is a singleton in its sample. The chain carries TRBV7-6 and TRBJ1-2; possible D gene TRBD1, 6 bases. The CDR3 is 15 residues long. The V and J ends lost 4 bases and 3 bases respectively, with 15 bases between them. Germline CDR1 is SGHVS and CDR2 is FNYEAQ. The CDR3 here is CASSSTPTGYYGYTF. The CDR3 region has the DNA TGTGCCAGCAGCTCCACACCCACAGGGTACTATGGCTACACCTTC.

The CDR3 is CAIGANVLTF. The CDR3 DNA reads TGTGCCATCGGGGCCAACGTCCTGACTTTC. V gene TRBV7-9 combines with J gene TRBJ2-6; D is undetermined. V lost 10 bases to trimming and J lost 4 bases, with 2 bases between them. CDR3 length: 10 residues. Germline CDR1 SEHNR, CDR2 FQNEAQ (reference sequence).

This clone was counted a single time. J is TRBJ2-1 and V is TRBV7-3; 10 bases match TRBD2. V dropped 4 bases and J dropped 8; count of bases not matched to a gene: 8. Germline assignment: CDR1 SGHTA and CDR2 FQGTGA. The CDR3 totals 15 residues. DNA for the CDR3: TGTGCCAGCAGCTCTAGCGGGGGCCTTTTGGATGAGCAGTTCTTC. It is translated as CASSSSGGLLDEQFF.

This chain links TRBV19 with TRBJ1-6, with a possible D match to TRBD1 (6 bases). Germline V CDR1 and CDR2: LNHDA, SQIVND (reference sequence). This CDR3 has 19 amino acids. V lost 3 bases to trimming and J lost 0 bases, with 18 bases between them. The CDR3 protein is CASSMATGRLSSYNSPLHF. CDR3 coding DNA: TGTGCCAGTAGTATGGCGACAGGCAGACTGAGCTCCTATAATTCACCCCTCCACTTT.

The J gene is TRBJ2-5, the V gene TRBV12-3 or TRBV12-4, with no clear D. V was clipped by 6 bases and J by 3 bases, with 2 bases between them. The CDR3 has 10 amino acids. CDR3 loop: CASSKETQYF. CDR3 bases: TGTGCCAGCAGCAAAGAGACCCAGTACTTC.

The chain is built from TRBV3-1 (or the pseudogene TRBV3-2) and TRBJ2-5, with TRBD2 as a possible D gene (6 bases). This CDR3 is 13 amino acids long. The germline V gene encodes CDR1 LGHDT and CDR2 YNNKEL (reference sequence). Trimming removed 4 bases at V and 4 bases at J, with 10 bases between. The CDR3 loop is CASSRRGTETQYF. The CDR3 nucleotides are TGTGCCAGCAGCCGACGGGGGACAGAGACCCAGTACTTC.

The CDR3 here is CASKRDSQNSPLHF. In DNA form, the CDR3 reads TGTGCCAGCAAAAGGGACAGCCAAAATTCACCCCTCCACTTT. The chain combines TRBV2 with TRBJ1-6, with TRBD1 matching 7 bases. The CDR3 spans 14 residues. The V segment lost 7 bases and the J segment 7 bases; nucleotides outside the gene matches: 7. The germline gives CDR1 SNHLY, CDR2 FYNNEI.

This clone has only one observation. The chain couples TRBV4-1 to TRBJ2-2; D not certain. Germline V gives CDR1 MGHRA, CDR2 YSYEKL. With 1 base removed from V and 6 bases from J, the gap between germline ends came to 6 bases. This CDR3 spans 13 amino acids. CDR3 region: CASSQVGSGELFF. The CDR3, as DNA: TGCGCCAGCAGCCAAGTCGGATCCGGGGAGCTGTTTTTT.

The chain joins TRBV5-1 to TRBJ1-1; the D gene is possibly TRBD1 (6 bases). Trimming shortened V by 5 bases and J by 4 bases, and 18 bases separated the two germline ends. In germline, CDR1 is SGHRS, CDR2 YFSETQ. CDR3 length: 15 amino acids. The CDR3: CASSSTPGHFTEAFF. CDR3 DNA: TGCGCCAGCAGTTCAACACCGGGACATTTCACTGAAGCTTTCTTT.

The chain uses TRBV21-1 and TRBJ2-1; TRBD2 reflects the table's D call only, with no check against the DNA. TRBV21-1 has pseudogene status. The CDR3 runs 17 residues. CDR3: CASSKVQPAGVGNEQFF. The CDR3 DNA reads as TGTGCCAGCAGCAAAGTCCAGCCAGCGGGGGTGGGGAATGAGCAGTTCTTC.

The chain joins TRBV15 to TRBJ2-7; tentatively, D is TRBD2 (6 bases). Germline V gives CDR1 LNHNV, CDR2 YYDKDF (reference sequence). This CDR3 is built from 15 residues. V gave up 3 bases and J gave up 3 bases, with 15 bases separating them. This CDR3 reads CATSRAAGKDYEQYF. The CDR3 bases are TGTGCCACCAGCAGGGCTGCGGGGAAGGACTACGAGCAGTACTTC.

This clone was seen just once. The genes are TRBV5-1 and TRBJ2-2; D is undetermined. Germline CDR1 and CDR2: SGHRS and YFSETQ. The CDR3 contains 13 residues. V was trimmed by 0 bases and J by 2 bases, leaving 2 bases between them. The CDR3 here is CASSLDNTGELFF. For the CDR3, the DNA is TGCGCCAGCAGCTTGGACAACACCGGGGAGCTGTTTTTT.

This chain uses TRBV29-1 with TRBJ2-3; D may match TRBD1 or TRBD2 (6 bases each). There are 22 residues in the CDR3. V shed 4 bases and J shed 4 bases, with 39 bases lying between them. Germline values: CDR1 SQVTM, CDR2 ANQGSEA. This chain's CDR3 is CSVVFWGTSSGRTVGGPDTQYF. The CDR3 nucleotides are TGCAGCGTTGTCTTTTGGGGGACATCCTCGGGGCGCACAGTGGGGGGTCCAGATACGCAGTATTTT.

The chain joins TRBV7-8 to TRBJ1-6; no clear D gene. Per germline, CDR1 SGHVS and CDR2 FQNEAQ. The V and J ends lost 5 bases and 10 bases respectively, with 27 bases between them. The CDR3 is 18 amino acids. CDR3 amino acids: CASSPLNLARRIESPLHF. In nucleotides, the CDR3 is TGTGCCAGCAGCCCTCTGAATCTGGCGAGGCGGATCGAGTCACCCCTCCACTTT. Together with reference TRBV7-8 and TRBJ1-6, the CDR3 gives the full variable domain: GAGVSQSPRYKVAKRGQDVALRCDPISGHVSLFWYQQALGQGPEFLTYFQNEAQLDKSGLPSDRFFAERPEGSVSTLKIQRTQQEDSAVYLCASSPLNLARRIESPLHFGNGTRLTVT.

The chain employs TRBV7-9 and TRBJ1-1, with a tentative D call TRBD1 (5 bases). The CDR3 is 16 residues long. Germline-derived CDR1 and CDR2 are SEHNR and FQNEAQ (reference sequence). V gave up 1 base and J gave up 0 bases, with 12 bases separating them. CDR3: CASSLGQGTMNTEAFF. CDR3 coding DNA: TGTGCCAGCAGCTTAGGGCAGGGAACCATGAACACTGAAGCTTTCTTT.

This clone is a singleton in its sample. This chain uses TRBV11-2 with TRBJ2-7, with D unclear. Germline CDR1 reads SGHAT; CDR2 reads FQNNGV. The CDR3 contains 13 residues. V lost 5 bases to trimming and J lost 3 bases, with 11 bases between them. The CDR3 region has the DNA TGTGCCAGCAGCACTATTGCCCTCTACGAGCAGTACTTC. Its protein product is CASSTIALYEQYF.